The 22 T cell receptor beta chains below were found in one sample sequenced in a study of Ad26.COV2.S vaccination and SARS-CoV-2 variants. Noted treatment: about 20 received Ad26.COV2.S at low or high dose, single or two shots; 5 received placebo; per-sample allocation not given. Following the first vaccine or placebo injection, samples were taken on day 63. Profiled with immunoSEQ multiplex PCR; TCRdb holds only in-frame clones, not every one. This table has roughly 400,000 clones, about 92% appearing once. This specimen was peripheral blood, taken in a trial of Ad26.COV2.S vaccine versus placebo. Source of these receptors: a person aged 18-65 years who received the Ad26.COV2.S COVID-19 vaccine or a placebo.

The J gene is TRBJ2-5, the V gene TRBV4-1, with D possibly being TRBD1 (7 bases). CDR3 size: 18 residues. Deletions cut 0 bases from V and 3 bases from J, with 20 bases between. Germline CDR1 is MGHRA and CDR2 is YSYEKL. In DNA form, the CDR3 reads TGCGCCAGCAGCCAAGATTTTGGAGGGGACAGAACTAAAGAGACCCAGTACTTC. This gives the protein CASSQDFGGDRTKETQYF.

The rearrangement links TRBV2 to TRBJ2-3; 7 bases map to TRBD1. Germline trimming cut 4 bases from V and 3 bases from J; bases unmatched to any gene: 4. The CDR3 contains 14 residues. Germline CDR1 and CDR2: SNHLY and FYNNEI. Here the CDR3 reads CASSVLRGTDTQYF. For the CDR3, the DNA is TGTGCCAGCAGTGTCCTCAGGGGGACAGATACGCAGTATTTT.

The CDR3 nucleotides read TGTGCCAGCAGCCCCGGGACTAGCGGGTTAACCGGGGAGCTGTTTTTT. It is translated as CASSPGTSGLTGELFF. The V gene is TRBV11-2, the J gene TRBJ2-2, with TRBD2 identical over 12 bases. V was pared by 5 bases and J by 5 bases, with 6 bases of the junction left unmatched. CDR1 and CDR2 (germline): SGHAT, FQNNGV. The CDR3 runs 16 residues.

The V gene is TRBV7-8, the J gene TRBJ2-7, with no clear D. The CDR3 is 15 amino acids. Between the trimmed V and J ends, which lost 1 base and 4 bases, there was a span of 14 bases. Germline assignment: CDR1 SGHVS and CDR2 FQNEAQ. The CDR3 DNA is TGTGCCAGCAGCTTAGTTGGCGGAGATAGTTACGAGCAGTACTTC. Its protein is CASSLVGGDSYEQYF.

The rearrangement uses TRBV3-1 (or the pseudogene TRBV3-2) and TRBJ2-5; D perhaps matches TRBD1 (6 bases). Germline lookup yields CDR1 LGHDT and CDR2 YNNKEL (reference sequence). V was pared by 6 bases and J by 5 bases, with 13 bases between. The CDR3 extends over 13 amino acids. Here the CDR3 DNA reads TGTGCCAGCAGTCACGGACAGAGGGAGACCCAGTACTTC. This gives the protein CASSHGQRETQYF.

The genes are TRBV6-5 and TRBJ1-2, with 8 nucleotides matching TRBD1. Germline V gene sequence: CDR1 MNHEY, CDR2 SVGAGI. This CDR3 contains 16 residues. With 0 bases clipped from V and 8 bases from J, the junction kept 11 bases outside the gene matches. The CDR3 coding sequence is TGTGCCAGCAGTTACTCTACGCCAGGGGGCGGAGGGGGCTACACCTTC. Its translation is CASSYSTPGGGGGYTF.

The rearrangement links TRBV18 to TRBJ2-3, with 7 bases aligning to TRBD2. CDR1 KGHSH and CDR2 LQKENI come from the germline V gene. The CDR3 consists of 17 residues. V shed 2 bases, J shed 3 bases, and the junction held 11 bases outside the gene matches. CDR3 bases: TGTGCCAGCTCACCAATTCAAACGGGAGGTGGGACAGATACGCAGTATTTT. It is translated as CASSPIQTGGGTDTQYF.

The CDR3 DNA reads as TGCGCCAGCAGCCAAGATTGGACAGGCTGGGGGTACCAAGAGACCCAGTACTTC. It specifies CASSQDWTGWGYQETQYF. This chain joins TRBV4-1 and TRBJ2-5, with 7 bases matching TRBD1. CDR1 is MGHRA and CDR2 is YSYEKL in the germline V gene. This CDR3 is 18 amino acids long. J gave up 0 bases and V 0 bases, and 10 bases lay outside the gene matches.

The CDR3 DNA follows: TGTGCCAGCAGCCAAAACCTCGGGGGAAAAGGGGGTGAAAAACTGTTTTTT. It encodes CASSQNLGGKGGEKLFF. This rearrangement joins TRBV3-1 (or the pseudogene TRBV3-2) to TRBJ1-4, with D maybe TRBD1 (6 bases). The V end was cut by 2 bases, the J end by 7 bases, with 20 bases between. Germline V CDR1 and CDR2: LGHDT, YNNKEL (reference sequence). The CDR3 covers 17 residues.

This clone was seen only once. The CDR3 DNA sequence: TGTGCCAGCAGCCAAGACGGGCACAGAATGAACACTGAAGCTTTCTTT. It codes for CASSQDGHRMNTEAFF. This chain uses TRBV14 with TRBJ1-1, with unresolved D. The V end lost 0 bases, the J end lost 0 bases, and 11 bases lay between the germline ends. The CDR3 extends over 16 amino acids. Per the germline V gene, CDR1 is SGHDN and CDR2 is FVKESK.

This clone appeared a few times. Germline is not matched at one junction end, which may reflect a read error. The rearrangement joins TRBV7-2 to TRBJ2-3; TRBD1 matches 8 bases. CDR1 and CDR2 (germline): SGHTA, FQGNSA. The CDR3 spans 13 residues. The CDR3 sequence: CASSLGGTGTQYF. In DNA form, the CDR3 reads TGTGCCAGCAGCTTAGGGGGGACAGGTACGCAGTATTTT.

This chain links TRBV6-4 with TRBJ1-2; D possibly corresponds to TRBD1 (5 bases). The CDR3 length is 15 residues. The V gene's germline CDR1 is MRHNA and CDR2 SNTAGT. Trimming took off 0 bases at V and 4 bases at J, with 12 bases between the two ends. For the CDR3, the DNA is TGTGCCAGCAGTGACTCGACGGGGACCCCCTATGGCTACACCTTC. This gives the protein CASSDSTGTPYGYTF.

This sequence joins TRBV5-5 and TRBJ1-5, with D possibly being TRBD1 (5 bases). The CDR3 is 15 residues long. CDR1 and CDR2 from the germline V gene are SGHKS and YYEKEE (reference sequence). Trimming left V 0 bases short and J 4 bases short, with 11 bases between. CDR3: CASSLDRTLNQPQHF. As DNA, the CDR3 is TGTGCCAGCAGCTTGGACAGGACATTAAATCAGCCCCAGCATTTT.

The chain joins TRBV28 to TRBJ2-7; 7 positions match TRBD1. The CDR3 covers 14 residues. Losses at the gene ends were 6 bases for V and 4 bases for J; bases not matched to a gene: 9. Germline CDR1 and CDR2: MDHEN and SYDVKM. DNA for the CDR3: TGTGCCAGCAGCCAGGGACAGAAGATATACGAGCAGTACTTC. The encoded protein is CASSQGQKIYEQYF.

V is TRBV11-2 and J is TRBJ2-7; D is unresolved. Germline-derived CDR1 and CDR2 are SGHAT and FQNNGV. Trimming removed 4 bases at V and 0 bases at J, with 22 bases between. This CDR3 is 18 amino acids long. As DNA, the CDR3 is TGTGCCAGCAGCTACGCCCGTCTTAGGGCTGCCGACTCCTACGAGCAGTACTTC. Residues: CASSYARLRAADSYEQYF.

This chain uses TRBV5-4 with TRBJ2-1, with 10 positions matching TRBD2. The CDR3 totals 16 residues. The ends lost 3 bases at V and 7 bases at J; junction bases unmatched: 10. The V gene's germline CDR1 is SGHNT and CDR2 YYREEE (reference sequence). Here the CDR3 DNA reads TGTGCCAGCAGCTCCGGTCCGGGACTAGCGAGGAATGAGCAGTTCTTC. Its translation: CASSSGPGLARNEQFF.

The CDR3: CASSRDRGFYEQYF. The CDR3 DNA follows: TGTGCCAGCAGCCGGGACAGGGGATTCTACGAGCAGTACTTC. The V gene is TRBV7-2, the J gene TRBJ2-7; 10 bases are shared with TRBD1. Germline V gene lookup returns CDR1 SGHTA and CDR2 FQGNSA. V was clipped by 5 bases and J by 3 bases; unmatched bases: 4. This CDR3 contains 14 residues.

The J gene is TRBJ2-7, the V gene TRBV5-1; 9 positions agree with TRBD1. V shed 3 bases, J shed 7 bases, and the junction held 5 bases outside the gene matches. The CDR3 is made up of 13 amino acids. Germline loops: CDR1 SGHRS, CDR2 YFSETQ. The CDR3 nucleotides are TGCGCCAGCAGCTCGTCGACAGGGGGTGAGCAGTACTTC. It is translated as CASSSSTGGEQYF.

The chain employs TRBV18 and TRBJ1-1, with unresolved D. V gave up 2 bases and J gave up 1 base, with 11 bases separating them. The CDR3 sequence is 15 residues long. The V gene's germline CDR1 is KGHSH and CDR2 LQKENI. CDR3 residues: CASSPGVVGNTEAFF. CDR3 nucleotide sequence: TGTGCCAGCTCACCAGGAGTAGTAGGGAACACTGAAGCTTTCTTT.

CDR3 DNA: TGTGCCAGCAGTTCCCTGGACAGGGAGCACGGCTACACCTTC. Protein: CASSSLDREHGYTF. The rearrangement uses TRBV6-5 and TRBJ1-2, with 8 bases that match TRBD1. V dropped 4 bases and J dropped 8; count of bases not matched to a gene: 9. Germline-derived CDR1 and CDR2 are MNHEY and SVGAGI. This CDR3 contains 14 residues.

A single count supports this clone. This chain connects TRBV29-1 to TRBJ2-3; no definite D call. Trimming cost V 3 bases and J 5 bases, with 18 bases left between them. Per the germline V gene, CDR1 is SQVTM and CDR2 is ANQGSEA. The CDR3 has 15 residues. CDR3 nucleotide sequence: TGCAGCGTTGATTGGGCGTTCAGGTTCGGAGATACGCAGTATTTT. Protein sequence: CSVDWAFRFGDTQYF.

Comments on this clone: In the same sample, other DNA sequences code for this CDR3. This chain's CDR3 is CASSLALYEQYF. In DNA form, the CDR3 reads TGTGCCAGCAGTTTAGCGCTGTACGAGCAGTACTTC. The V and J genes are TRBV12-3 or TRBV12-4 and TRBJ2-7; D is unclear. This CDR3 has 12 residues. Trimming stripped 0 bases from V and 4 bases from J, with 4 bases between.